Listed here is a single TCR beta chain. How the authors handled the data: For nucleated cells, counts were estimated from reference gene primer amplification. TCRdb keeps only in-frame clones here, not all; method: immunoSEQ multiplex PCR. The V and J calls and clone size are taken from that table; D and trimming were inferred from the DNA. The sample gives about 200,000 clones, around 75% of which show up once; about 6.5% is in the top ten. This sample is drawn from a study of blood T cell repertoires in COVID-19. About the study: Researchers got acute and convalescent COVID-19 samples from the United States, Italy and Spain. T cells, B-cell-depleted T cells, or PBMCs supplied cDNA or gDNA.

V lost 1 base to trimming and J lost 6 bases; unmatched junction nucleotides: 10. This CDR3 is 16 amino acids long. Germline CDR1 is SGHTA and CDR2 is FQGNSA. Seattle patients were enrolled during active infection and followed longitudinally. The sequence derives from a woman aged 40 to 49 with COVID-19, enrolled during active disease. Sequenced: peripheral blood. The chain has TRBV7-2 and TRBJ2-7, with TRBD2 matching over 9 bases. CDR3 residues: CASSLGGVAGAGEQYF. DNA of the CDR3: TGTGCCAGCAGCTTAGGAGGCGTAGCGGGAGCTGGCGAGCAGTACTTC.